The present entry profiles one T cell receptor beta chain with its context. Its matching antigen is unknown. This entry belongs to a study of T cell repertoires in cytomegalovirus infection. Across the study: Carrying CMV and the relevant HLA type showed in public TCR beta signatures. Study-wide findings and caveats: Summed public TCR beta family frequency identified CMV carriers bearing the relevant HLA.

One entry per CDR3 protein, called by TCRdb with MiXCR from the reads. Among 700,000 to 850,000 distinct CDR3 sequences, about 30% were seen once, and the ten largest hold around 12%. This CDR3 region has 17 residues. Germline V lookup: CDR1 SGHRS, CDR2 YFSETQ. V lost 4 bases, J lost 2 bases, and 19 bases lay in between. The material sequenced was cultured CD8+ T cells from PBMCs, taken from culture after CMV antigen stimulation. This chain joins TRBV5-1 and TRBJ1-5, with D possibly matching TRBD1 (5 bases). The sequence derives from a human donor in good health (CMV status not recorded). Some clones in this sample may be carry-over from other donors' samples. The CDR3 protein is CASSPWGGGDGNQPQHF. The DNA of the CDR3 is TGCGCCAGCAGCCCCTGGGGGGGGGGGGACGGCAATCAGCCCCAGCATTTT. The complete variable domain, with remaining parts taken from reference TRBV5-1 and TRBJ1-5, reads KAGVTQTPRYLIKTRGQQVTLSCSPISGHRSVSWYQQTPGQGLQFLFEYFSETQRNKGNFPGRFSGRQFSNSRSEMNVSTLELGDSALYLCASSPWGGGDGNQPQHFGDGTRLSIL.